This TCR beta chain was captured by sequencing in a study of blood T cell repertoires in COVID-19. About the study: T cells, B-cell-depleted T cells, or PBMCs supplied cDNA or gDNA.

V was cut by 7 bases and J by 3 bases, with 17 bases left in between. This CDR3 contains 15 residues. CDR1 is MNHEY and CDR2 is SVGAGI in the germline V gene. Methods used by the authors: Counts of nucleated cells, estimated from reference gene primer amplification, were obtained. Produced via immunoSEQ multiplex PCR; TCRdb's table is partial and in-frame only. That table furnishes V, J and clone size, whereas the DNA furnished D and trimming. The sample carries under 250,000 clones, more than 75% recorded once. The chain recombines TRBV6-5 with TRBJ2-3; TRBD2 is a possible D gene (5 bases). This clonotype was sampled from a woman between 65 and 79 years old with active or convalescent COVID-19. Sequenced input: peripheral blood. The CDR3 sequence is CASTPVGSLTDTQYF. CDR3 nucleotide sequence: TGTGCCAGCACCCCAGTGGGGAGTCTAACAGATACGCAGTATTTT.